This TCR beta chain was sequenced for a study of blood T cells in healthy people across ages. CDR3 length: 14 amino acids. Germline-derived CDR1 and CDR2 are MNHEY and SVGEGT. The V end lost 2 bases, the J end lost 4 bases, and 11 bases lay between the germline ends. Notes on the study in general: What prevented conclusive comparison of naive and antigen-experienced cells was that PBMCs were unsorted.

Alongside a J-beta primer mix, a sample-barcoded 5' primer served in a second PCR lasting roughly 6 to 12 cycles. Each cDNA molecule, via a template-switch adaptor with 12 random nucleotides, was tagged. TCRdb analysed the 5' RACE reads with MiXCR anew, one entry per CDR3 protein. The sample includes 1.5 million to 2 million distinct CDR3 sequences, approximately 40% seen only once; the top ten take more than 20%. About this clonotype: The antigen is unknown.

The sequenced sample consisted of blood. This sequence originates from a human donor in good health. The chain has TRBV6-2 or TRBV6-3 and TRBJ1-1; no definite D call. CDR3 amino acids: CASSYKSGITEAFF. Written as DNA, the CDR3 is TGTGCCAGCAGTTACAAGTCGGGGATCACTGAAGCTTTCTTT.